This entry is about one TCR beta chain. Its cognate antigen has yet to be identified. Nothing much larger sits one base from this clone, and base qualities are not available. To prepare the library, the immunoSEQ multiplex PCR assay was applied. The table comes from immuneACCESS by way of TCRdb, which keeps in-frame sequences with V and J called. Part of the clones is missing from these tables; in studies checked, under half for an unresolved V gene and the rest for unknown reasons. The sample profile shows around 67,000 clones; roughly 90% of them were found once. The ten largest clones represent about 2.5% of the sample. Relative to germline, V is 6 bases shorter and J is 4 bases shorter, with 7 bases between their ends. From the cysteine through the phenylalanine, the CDR3 covers 11 amino acids. The read is trimmed to its CDR3 DNA, 33 bases read in frame from base 1. Reading the germline V gene (reference sequence) gives CDR1 MNHEY and CDR2 SMNVEV.

The data stem from a study of T cell changes during pregnancy in multiple sclerosis (dated by TCRdb to between 2018 and 2021). Regarding the research as a whole: In women with multiple sclerosis, the researchers looked at how the T cell repertoire shifted as pregnancy progressed.

The sequence was collected from a female donor with multiple sclerosis, enrolled in a pregnancy study. The source was peripheral blood, collected in the first trimester of pregnancy. Recombination linked TRBV27 to TRBJ2-7, with no D gene named confidently. The DNA reads TGTGCCAGCAGCAACGGTTACGAGCAGTACTTC. Its product reads: CASSNGYEQYF.